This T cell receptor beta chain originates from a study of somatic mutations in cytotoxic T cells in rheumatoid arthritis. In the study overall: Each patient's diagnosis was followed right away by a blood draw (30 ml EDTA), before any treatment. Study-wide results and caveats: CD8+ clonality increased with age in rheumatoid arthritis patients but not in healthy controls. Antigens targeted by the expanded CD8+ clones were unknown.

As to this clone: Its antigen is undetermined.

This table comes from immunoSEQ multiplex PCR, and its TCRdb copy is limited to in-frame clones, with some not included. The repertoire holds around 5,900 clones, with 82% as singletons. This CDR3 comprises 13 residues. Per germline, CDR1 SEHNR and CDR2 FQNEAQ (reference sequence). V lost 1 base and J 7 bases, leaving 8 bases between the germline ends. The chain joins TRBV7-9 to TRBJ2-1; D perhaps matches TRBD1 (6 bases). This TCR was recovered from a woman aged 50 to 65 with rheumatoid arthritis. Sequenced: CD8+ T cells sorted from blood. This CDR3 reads CASSLGTGNEQFF. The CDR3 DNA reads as TGTGCCAGCAGCTTAGGTACAGGGAATGAGCAGTTCTTC.